This passage covers 30 T cell receptor beta chains from one sample sequenced in a study of T cells in Graves' hyperthyroidism and ophthalmopathy. Amplified TCR beta CDR3 regions derived from RNA transcripts. The HTBI primer set served for first-round RT-PCR of the TCR CDR3. MiXCR, applied by TCRdb to the multiplex PCR reads, yields one record per CDR3 protein. This sample has roughly 350,000 distinct CDR3 sequences, with roughly 15% found just once. The material sequenced was blood. Source of these receptors: a middle-aged woman with Graves' ophthalmopathy.

This clonotype has a count of ten or more. V is TRBV12-3 or TRBV12-4 and J is TRBJ2-5, with no clear D. V lost 5 bases and J lost 4, with 26 bases in between. The CDR3 is made up of 18 amino acids. This CDR3 reads CASSKWTDLGFPGETQYF. DNA of the CDR3: TGTGCCAGCAGTAAATGGACGGACCTTGGTTTCCCGGGAGAGACCCAGTACTTC.

This clonotype was counted a few times. The chain joins TRBV15 to TRBJ1-5; a weak D match, TRBD1 (6 bases). This CDR3 is built from 14 residues. Germline lookup yields CDR1 LNHNV and CDR2 YYDKDF (reference sequence). Trimming cost V 5 bases and J 7 bases, with 15 bases left between them. CDR3 amino acids: CATSEGEEGQPQHF. The DNA for the CDR3 is TGTGCCACCAGCGAGGGGGAGGAGGGGCAGCCCCAGCATTTT.

This clonotype was seen ten or more times. The chain uses TRBV29-1 and TRBJ1-5; no firm D call. The V gene's germline CDR1 is SQVTM and CDR2 ANQGSEA. With 4 bases removed from V and 5 bases from J, the gap between germline ends came to 12 bases. The CDR3 covers 13 residues. The CDR3 loop reads CSVGGLGDQPQHF. The CDR3 coding sequence is TGCAGCGTTGGAGGCCTAGGAGATCAGCCCCAGCATTTT.

This clonotype was seen ten or more times. The rearrangement links TRBV29-1 to TRBJ1-2, with a possible D match to TRBD1 (6 bases). Germline loops: CDR1 SQVTM, CDR2 ANQGSEA. There are 14 residues in the CDR3. V lost 5 bases to trimming and J lost 6 bases, with 19 bases between them. In DNA, the CDR3 is TGCAGCGTTAGCAGCGGGTCAAGGGGGGATGGCTACACCTTC. Translating it yields CSVSSGSRGDGYTF.

This clonotype was seen ten or more times. V is TRBV6-5 and J is TRBJ2-5; 7 nucleotides line up with TRBD2. This CDR3 is built from 14 residues. From germline, CDR1 is MNHEY and CDR2 SVGAGI. Losses at the gene ends were 0 bases for V and 5 bases for J; bases not matched to a gene: 3. The CDR3 bases are TGTGCCAGCAGTTACTCGACCGGGGGGGAGACCCAGTACTTC. This translates into CASSYSTGGETQYF.

V gene TRBV9 combines with J gene TRBJ2-6, with a possible D match to TRBD1 (5 bases). The ends were cut back, 1 base at V and 0 bases at J, with 11 bases in the middle. CDR1 and CDR2 (germline): SGDLS, YYNGEE. This CDR3 comprises 17 residues. CDR3: CASSVYDRPSGANVLTF. The CDR3 DNA sequence: TGTGCCAGCAGCGTATATGACAGACCCTCTGGGGCCAACGTCCTGACTTTC.

This clonotype has only a few counts. This chain uses TRBV7-2 with TRBJ1-5, with D possibly TRBD1 on 5 matching bases. CDR1 is SGHTA, CDR2 FQGNSA, per germline. The CDR3 is 14 residues long. The germline V and J ends were trimmed by 3 bases and 5 bases, with 11 bases remaining between them. CDR3 region: CASSLIQGYQPQHF. The CDR3, as DNA: TGTGCCAGCAGCTTGATCCAGGGCTATCAGCCCCAGCATTTT.

A remark on this clonotype: A much bigger clone sits one base away, suggesting this may be a read error. The V gene is TRBV5-6, the J gene TRBJ2-1; TRBD1 aligns across 7 bases. Germline-derived CDR1 and CDR2 are SGHDT and YYEEEE. The CDR3 length is 15 residues. CDR3 in amino acids: CTSSFDRETYNEQFF. The CDR3 DNA reads as TGTACCAGCAGCTTTGACAGGGAGACCTACAATGAGCAGTTCTTC.

Many counts were recorded for this clonotype. V is TRBV28 and J is TRBJ2-7, with 15 bases lining up with TRBD2. The J segment lost 6 bases and the V segment lost 4 bases, leaving 4 bases of the junction unmatched. CDR1 and CDR2 (germline): MDHEN, SYDVKM. The CDR3 loop spans 15 amino acids. The CDR3 DNA reads TGTGCCAGCAGTTATGTGGGACTAGCGGGAGGCGAGCAGTACTTC. Translating gives CASSYVGLAGGEQYF.

The sample holds a few counts of this clonotype. The chain carries TRBV27 and TRBJ1-5; 10 bases fit TRBD1. Per germline, CDR1 MNHEY and CDR2 SMNVEV (reference sequence). The trim removed 4 bases at V and 2 bases at J, leaving 2 bases unmatched. The length of the CDR3 is 15 residues. This chain's CDR3 is CASSYGTGGNQPQHF. The CDR3 DNA is TGTGCCAGCAGTTATGGGACAGGGGGCAATCAGCCCCAGCATTTT.

This clonotype was recorded at least ten times. The rearrangement joins TRBV12-3 or TRBV12-4 to TRBJ2-7, with D unclear. Trimming removed 4 bases at V and 1 base at J, with 14 bases between. There are 15 residues in the CDR3. The CDR3 nucleotides read TGTGCCAGCAGTTCGGAGTACAGTTCATCCTACGAGCAGTACTTC. Its translation is CASSSEYSSSYEQYF.

This clonotype was recorded many times. The chain employs TRBV20-1 and TRBJ2-7; 8 bases align to TRBD1. Trimming took 4 bases from V and 0 from J; bases not matched to a gene: 8. Germline CDR1 is DFQATT and CDR2 is SNEGSKA (reference sequence). The CDR3 sequence is 15 residues long. The CDR3 reads CSAKGGQGHSYEQYF. CDR3 sequence (DNA): TGCAGTGCTAAGGGAGGACAGGGCCACTCCTACGAGCAGTACTTC.

This clonotype was seen many times. The chain uses TRBV7-6 and TRBJ2-6, with a weak D call TRBD1 (6 bases). The CDR3 has 19 residues. Germline CDR1 and CDR2: SGHVS and FNYEAQ. Between the trimmed V and J ends, which lost 0 bases and 1 base, there was a span of 16 bases. CDR3 amino acids: CASSLAGQGHFSGANVLTF. The CDR3 coding sequence is TGTGCCAGCAGCTTAGCGGGGCAGGGGCATTTTTCTGGGGCCAACGTCCTGACTTTC.

With regard to this clonotype: This could be a read error, since a much larger clone is one nucleotide away. The chain links TRBV11-2 to TRBJ2-1; D not certain. Germline CDR1 and CDR2: SGHAT and FQNNGV. The CDR3 is made up of 12 amino acids. The CDR3 sequence is CVSRYSGGVWFF. CDR3 DNA sequence: TGTGTCAGCAGGTACAGTGGTGGGGTGTGGTTCTTC.

This clonotype was recorded at least ten times. The rearrangement uses TRBV20-1 and TRBJ2-3; TRBD2 matches at 7 bases. Germline values: CDR1 DFQATT, CDR2 SNEGSKA (reference sequence). Germline trimming cut 6 bases from V and 2 bases from J; bases unmatched to any gene: 8. The CDR3 has 14 residues. The CDR3, as DNA: TGCAGTGCATGGACTAGTCCGCCCACAGATACGCAGTATTTT. Translating it yields CSAWTSPPTDTQYF.

The J gene is TRBJ1-5, the V gene TRBV12-3 or TRBV12-4; no reliable D call. V was shortened by 6 bases and J by 5 bases, with 8 bases between the two germline ends. The CDR3 has 12 residues. The CDR3 loop is CASRRMYQPQHF. CDR3 in DNA: TGTGCCAGCAGGAGGATGTATCAGCCCCAGCATTTT.

This clonotype was picked up a small number of times. The genes are TRBV28 and TRBJ2-2; possibly TRBD1 or TRBD2 for D (5 bases each). This CDR3 region has 15 residues. CDR1 is MDHEN and CDR2 is SYDVKM in the germline V gene. The V end lost 4 bases, the J end lost 4 bases, and 13 bases lay between the germline ends. CDR3 sequence: CASSSGQTFTGELFF. In nucleotides, the CDR3 is TGTGCCAGCAGTTCGGGGCAGACATTCACCGGGGAGCTGTTTTTT.

This clonotype was detected ten times or more. The chain uses TRBV29-1 and TRBJ2-7; 13 positions agree with TRBD2. The V gene end was trimmed by 0 bases and the J gene end by 7 bases; junction bases not matched to a gene: 9. The CDR3 is 16 residues long. Germline V gives CDR1 SQVTM, CDR2 ANQGSEA. This chain's CDR3 is CSVEDPRTSGRGEQYF. The CDR3 DNA sequence: TGCAGCGTTGAAGATCCGAGGACTAGCGGGAGAGGTGAGCAGTACTTC.

Comment on this clonotype: Possible read error: a much larger clone is one base away. The CDR3 region is CAGSLGSGDLFVQYF. The CDR3 DNA follows: TGTGCCGGCAGCTTGGGCTCCGGGGACCTGTTCGTTCAGTACTTC. J is TRBJ2-5 and V is TRBV7-9, with D perhaps assigned TRBD1 or TRBD2 (5 bases each). Germline assignment: CDR1 SEHNR and CDR2 FQNEAQ (reference sequence). The CDR3 has 15 amino acids.

This clonotype was observed a few times. CDR3 sequence: CASRNPLPGYGYTF. The DNA for the CDR3 is TGTGCCAGCAGGAACCCTTTGCCGGGCTATGGCTACACCTTC. This chain uses TRBV27 with TRBJ1-2; D is ambiguous. The V and J ends lost 6 bases and 4 bases respectively, with 15 bases between them. Germline CDR1 is MNHEY and CDR2 is SMNVEV (reference sequence). The CDR3 extends over 14 amino acids.

Ten or more counts support this clonotype. The V call is TRBV11-3, the J call TRBJ2-7; no reliable D call. V lost 0 bases, J lost 2 bases, and 11 bases lay in between. CDR1 is SGHNT, CDR2 YENEEA, per germline. The CDR3 has 15 amino acids. The CDR3 protein is CASSLEAGTTYEQYF. Written as DNA, the CDR3 is TGTGCCAGCAGCTTAGAAGCTGGAACCACCTACGAGCAGTACTTC.

A note on this clonotype: With a much larger clone just one base away, this may be a read error. The chain couples TRBV3-1 to TRBJ2-7, with a tentative D call TRBD1 (5 bases). The CDR3 has 13 amino acids. Germline lookup yields CDR1 LGHDT and CDR2 YNNKEL (reference sequence). Trimming shortened V by 4 bases and J by 5 bases, and 12 bases separated the two germline ends. CDR3 coding DNA: TGTGCCAGCAGCCGTGGCAGGGTGGACGAGCAGTACTTC. Its protein product is CASSRGRVDEQYF.

Many counts were recorded for this clonotype. This chain connects TRBV28 to TRBJ1-2; TRBD1 might be the D (5 bases). The CDR3 consists of 13 residues. V lost 3 bases and J lost 5, with 10 bases in between. Per germline, CDR1 MDHEN and CDR2 SYDVKM. The CDR3 DNA reads TGTGCCAGCAGTTTTTACAGGCTGTATGGCTACACCTTC. It codes for CASSFYRLYGYTF.

This clonotype was detected a few times. This chain connects TRBV3-1 to TRBJ2-3; 7 bases fit TRBD2. From germline, CDR1 is LGHDT and CDR2 YNNKEL (reference sequence). The trim removed 2 bases at V and 0 bases at J, leaving 14 bases unmatched. The CDR3 extends over 19 amino acids. Written as DNA, the CDR3 is TGTGCCAGCAGCCAATTTATTTCTCGGGAGGACCTCAGCACAGATACGCAGTATTTT. It translates to CASSQFISREDLSTDTQYF.

This clonotype was recorded many times. The chain has TRBV6-1 and TRBJ2-7; D gene ambiguous. V gave up 5 bases and J gave up 2 bases, with 16 bases separating them. Germline CDR1 and CDR2: MNHNS and SASEGT. This CDR3 has 15 residues. CDR3 nucleotide sequence: TGTGCCAGCAGTAGAAACAGTGTATTGGCCTACGAGCAGTACTTC. Protein sequence: CASSRNSVLAYEQYF.

This chain links TRBV5-1 with TRBJ1-1; D perhaps matches TRBD1 (6 bases). Germline assignment: CDR1 SGHRS and CDR2 YFSETQ. The ends were cut back, 0 bases at V and 11 bases at J, with 11 bases in the middle. The CDR3 is 12 residues long. CDR3 sequence (DNA): TGCGCCAGCAGCTTGGATGCAGGGGTGGCTTTCTTT. Translated, it gives CASSLDAGVAFF. Full variable domain (outside the CDR3, taken from reference TRBV5-1 and TRBJ1-1): KAGVTQTPRYLIKTRGQQVTLSCSPISGHRSVSWYQQTPGQGLQFLFEYFSETQRNKGNFPGRFSGRQFSNSRSEMNVSTLELGDSALYLCASSLDAGVAFFGQGTRLTVV.

This clonotype occurred many times. This chain uses TRBV3-1 with TRBJ2-7, with 9 bases fitting TRBD2. The CDR3 runs 14 residues. Germline V CDR1 and CDR2: LGHDT, YNNKEL (reference sequence). V dropped 4 bases and J dropped 3; count of bases not matched to a gene: 4. CDR3 bases: TGTGCCAGCAGCCCGACTAGCGGTGACTACGAGCAGTACTTC. It encodes CASSPTSGDYEQYF.

This clonotype occurred many times. The chain recombines TRBV24-1 with TRBJ2-7, with D possibly TRBD2 on 5 matching bases. Between the trimmed V and J ends, which lost 6 bases and 3 bases, there was a span of 8 bases. The CDR3 sequence is 12 residues long. The germline V gene has CDR1 KGHDR and CDR2 SFDVKD. The CDR3 DNA follows: TGTGCCACCAGTACCGAGGGCTACGAGCAGTACTTC. This codes for CATSTEGYEQYF.

This chain connects TRBV11-3 to TRBJ2-7; 7 nucleotides line up with TRBD1. The V gene's germline CDR1 is SGHNT and CDR2 YENEEA. The V gene end was trimmed by 5 bases and the J gene end by 4 bases; junction bases not matched to a gene: 8. The CDR3 spans 14 residues. The CDR3 spells CASSQDWGQYEQYF. The CDR3 DNA follows: TGTGCCAGCAGCCAAGATTGGGGACAGTACGAGCAGTACTTC.

This clonotype was recorded at least ten times. The chain employs TRBV6-1 and TRBJ2-7; no clear D. The V gene lost 7 bases and the J gene lost 4 bases, with 11 bases spanning the gap. The V gene's germline CDR1 is MNHNS and CDR2 SASEGT. The CDR3 consists of 12 residues. The CDR3: CASIKGGYEQYF. The CDR3 region has the DNA TGTGCCAGCATCAAGGGCGGTTACGAGCAGTACTTC.